The clone carrying this TCR beta chain showed up just once. This entry comes from a study of blood T cell repertoires in COVID-19. Study-wide context: Italy, Spain and the United States were the sources of the convalescent and acute COVID-19 samples. PBMCs, B-cell-depleted T cells, or T cells were the source of the cDNA or gDNA that made up the material.

Using immunoSEQ multiplex PCR, the repertoire was profiled, and TCRdb retains in-frame clones only, with some absent. Of roughly 200,000 clones listed, 90% were seen once; the top ten hold less than 0.7%. The germline V gene has CDR1 SGHTA and CDR2 FQGNSA. The CDR3 totals 16 residues. J lost 6 bases, V lost 2 bases, and 8 bases had no gene match. Sequencing input: peripheral blood. This chain joins TRBV7-2 and TRBJ2-3; 10 nucleotides line up with TRBD2. This TCR was sampled from a man aged 45-65 years with acute or convalescent COVID-19. The CDR3 loop is CASSLIRGLAMDTQYF. CDR3 coding DNA: TGTGCCAGCAGCTTAATCCGGGGACTAGCGATGGATACGCAGTATTTT.